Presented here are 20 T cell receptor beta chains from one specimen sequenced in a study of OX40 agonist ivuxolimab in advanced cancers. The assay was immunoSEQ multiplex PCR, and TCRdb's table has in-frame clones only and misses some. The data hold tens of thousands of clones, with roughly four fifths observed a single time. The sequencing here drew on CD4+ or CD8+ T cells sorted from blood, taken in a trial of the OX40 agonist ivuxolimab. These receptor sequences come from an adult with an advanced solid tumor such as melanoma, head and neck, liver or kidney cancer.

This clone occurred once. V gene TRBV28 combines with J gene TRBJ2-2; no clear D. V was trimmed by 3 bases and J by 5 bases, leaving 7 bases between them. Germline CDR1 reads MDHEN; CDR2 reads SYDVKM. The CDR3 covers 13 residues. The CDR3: CASSFTGTGELFF. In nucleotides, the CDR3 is TGTGCCAGCAGTTTTACCGGTACCGGGGAGCTGTTTTTT. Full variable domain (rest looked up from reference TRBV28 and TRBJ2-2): DVKVTQSSRYLVKRTGEKVFLECVQDMDHENMFWYRQDPGLGLRLIYFSYDVKMKEKGDIPEGYSVSREKKERFSLILESASTNQTSMYLCASSFTGTGELFFGEGSRLTVL.

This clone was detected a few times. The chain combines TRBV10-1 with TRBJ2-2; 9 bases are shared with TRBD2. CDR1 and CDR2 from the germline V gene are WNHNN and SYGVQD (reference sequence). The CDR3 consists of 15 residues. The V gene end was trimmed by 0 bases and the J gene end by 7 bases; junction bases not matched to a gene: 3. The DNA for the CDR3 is TGCGCCAGCAGTGAGTCCCCTAGCGGGAACGGGGAGCTGTTTTTT. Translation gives CASSESPSGNGELFF.

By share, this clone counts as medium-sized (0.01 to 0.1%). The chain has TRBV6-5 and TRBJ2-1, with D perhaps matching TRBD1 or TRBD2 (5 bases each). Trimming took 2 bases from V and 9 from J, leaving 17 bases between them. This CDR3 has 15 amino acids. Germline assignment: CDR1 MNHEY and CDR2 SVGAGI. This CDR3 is CASSYGVGTYGEQFF. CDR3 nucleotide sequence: TGTGCCAGCAGTTACGGGGTGGGGACCTATGGTGAGCAGTTCTTC.

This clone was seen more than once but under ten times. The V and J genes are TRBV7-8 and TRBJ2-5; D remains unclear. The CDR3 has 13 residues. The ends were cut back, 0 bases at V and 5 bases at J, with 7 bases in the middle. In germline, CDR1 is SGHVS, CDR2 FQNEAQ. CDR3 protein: CASSLAGSETQYF. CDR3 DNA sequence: TGTGCCAGCAGCTTAGCGGGGTCTGAGACCCAGTACTTC.

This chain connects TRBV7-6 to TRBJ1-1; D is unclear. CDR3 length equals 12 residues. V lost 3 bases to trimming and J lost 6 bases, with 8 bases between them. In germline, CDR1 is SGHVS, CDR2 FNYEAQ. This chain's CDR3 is CASSFQAPEAFF. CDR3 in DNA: TGTGCCAGCAGCTTCCAGGCTCCTGAAGCTTTCTTT. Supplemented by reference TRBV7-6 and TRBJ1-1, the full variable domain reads GAGVSQSPRYKVTKRGQDVALRCDPISGHVSLYWYRQALGQGPEFLTYFNYEAQQDKSGLPNDRFSAERPEGSISTLTIQRTEQRDSAMYRCASSFQAPEAFFGQGTRLTVV.

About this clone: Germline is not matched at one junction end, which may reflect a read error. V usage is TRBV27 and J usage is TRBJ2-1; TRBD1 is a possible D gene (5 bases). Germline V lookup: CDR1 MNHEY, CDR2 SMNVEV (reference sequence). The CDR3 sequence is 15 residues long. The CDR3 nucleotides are TGTACCAGCAGTTGGGGCCCCACCCCCCCGGATGAGCAGTTCTTC. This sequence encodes CTSSWGPTPPDEQFF.

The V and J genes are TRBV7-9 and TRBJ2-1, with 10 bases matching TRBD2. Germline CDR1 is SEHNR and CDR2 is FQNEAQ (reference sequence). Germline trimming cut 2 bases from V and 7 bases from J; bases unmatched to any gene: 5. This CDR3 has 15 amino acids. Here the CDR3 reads CASSLKREGRNEQFF. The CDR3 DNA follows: TGTGCCAGCAGCTTAAAGCGGGAGGGCAGAAATGAGCAGTTCTTC.

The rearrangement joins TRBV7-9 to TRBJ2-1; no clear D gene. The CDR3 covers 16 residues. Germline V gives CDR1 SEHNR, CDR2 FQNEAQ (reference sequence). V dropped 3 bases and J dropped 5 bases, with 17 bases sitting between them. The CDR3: CASSFVDFNSDNEQFF. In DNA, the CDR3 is TGTGCCAGCAGCTTCGTCGACTTCAACAGCGACAATGAGCAGTTCTTC.

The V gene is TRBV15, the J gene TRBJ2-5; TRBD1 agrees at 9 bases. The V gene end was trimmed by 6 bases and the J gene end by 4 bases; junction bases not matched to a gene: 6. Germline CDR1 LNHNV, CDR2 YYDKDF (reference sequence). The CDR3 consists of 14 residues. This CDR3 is CATRVRDRAETQYF. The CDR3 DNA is TGTGCCACCAGAGTCCGGGACAGGGCAGAGACCCAGTACTTC.

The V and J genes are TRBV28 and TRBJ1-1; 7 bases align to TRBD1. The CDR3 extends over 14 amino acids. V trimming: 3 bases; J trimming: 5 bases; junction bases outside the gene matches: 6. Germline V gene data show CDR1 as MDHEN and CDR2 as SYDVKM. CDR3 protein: CASSFQGGGTEAFF. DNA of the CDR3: TGTGCCAGCAGTTTCCAGGGGGGGGGAACTGAAGCTTTCTTT.

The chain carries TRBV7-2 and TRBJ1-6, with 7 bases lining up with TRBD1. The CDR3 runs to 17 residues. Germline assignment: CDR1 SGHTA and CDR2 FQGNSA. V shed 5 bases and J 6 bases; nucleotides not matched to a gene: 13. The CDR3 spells CASSTHDREGSNSPLHF. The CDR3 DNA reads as TGTGCCAGCAGCACCCATGACAGGGAGGGAAGTAATTCACCCCTCCACTTT. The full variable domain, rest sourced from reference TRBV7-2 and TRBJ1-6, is GAGVSQSPSNKVTEKGKDVELRCDPISGHTALYWYRQSLGQGLEFLIYFQGNSAPDKSGLPSDRFSAERTGGSVSTLTIQRTQQEDSAVYLCASSTHDREGSNSPLHFGNGTRLTVT.

CDR3 bases: TGCGCCAGCAGCCAAGATTACAGTAGCTCCTACGAGCAGTACTTC. Translating gives CASSQDYSSSYEQYF. The gene calls are TRBV4-1 and TRBJ2-7; D not resolved. V was trimmed by 0 bases and J by 0 bases, leaving 9 bases between them. The CDR3 contains 15 residues. The V gene's germline CDR1 is MGHRA and CDR2 YSYEKL.

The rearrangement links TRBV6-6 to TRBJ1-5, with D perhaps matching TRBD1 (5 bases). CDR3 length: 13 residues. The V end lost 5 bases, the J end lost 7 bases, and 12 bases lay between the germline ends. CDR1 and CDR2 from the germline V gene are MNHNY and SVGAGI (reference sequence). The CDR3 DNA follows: TGTGCCAGCAGTCCAGGGTCCGGGCAGCCCCAGCATTTT. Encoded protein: CASSPGSGQPQHF.

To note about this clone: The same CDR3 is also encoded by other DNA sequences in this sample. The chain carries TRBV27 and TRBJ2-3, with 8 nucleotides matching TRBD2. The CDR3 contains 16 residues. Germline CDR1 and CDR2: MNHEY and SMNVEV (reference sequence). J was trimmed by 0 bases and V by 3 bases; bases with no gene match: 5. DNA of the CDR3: TGTGCCAGCAGTTTGAACAGCGGGGGCAGCACAGATACGCAGTATTTT. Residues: CASSLNSGGSTDTQYF.

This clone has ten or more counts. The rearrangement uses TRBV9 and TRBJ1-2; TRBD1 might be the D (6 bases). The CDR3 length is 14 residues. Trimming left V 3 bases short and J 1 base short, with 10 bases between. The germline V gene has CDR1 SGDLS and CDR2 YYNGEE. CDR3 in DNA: TGTGCCAGCAGCGATACACAGGGTAACTATGGCTACACCTTC. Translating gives CASSDTQGNYGYTF. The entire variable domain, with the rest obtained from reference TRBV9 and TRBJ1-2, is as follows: DSGVTQTPKHLITATGQRVTLRCSPRSGDLSVYWYQQSLDQGLQFLIQYYNGEERAKGNILERFSAQQFPDLHSELNLSSLELGDSALYFCASSDTQGNYGYTFGSGTRLTVV.

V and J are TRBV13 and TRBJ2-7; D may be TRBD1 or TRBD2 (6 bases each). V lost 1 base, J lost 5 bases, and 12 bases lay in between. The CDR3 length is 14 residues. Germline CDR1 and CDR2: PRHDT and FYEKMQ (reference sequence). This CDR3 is CASSLAGEVNEQYF. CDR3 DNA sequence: TGTGCCAGCAGCTTAGCAGGGGAGGTCAACGAGCAGTACTTC.

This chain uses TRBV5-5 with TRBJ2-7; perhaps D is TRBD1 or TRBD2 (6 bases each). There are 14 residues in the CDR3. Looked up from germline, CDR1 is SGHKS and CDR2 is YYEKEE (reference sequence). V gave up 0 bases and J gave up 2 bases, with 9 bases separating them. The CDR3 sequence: CASSLGRGPYEQYF. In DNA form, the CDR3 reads TGTGCCAGCAGCTTGGGACGGGGGCCCTACGAGCAGTACTTC.

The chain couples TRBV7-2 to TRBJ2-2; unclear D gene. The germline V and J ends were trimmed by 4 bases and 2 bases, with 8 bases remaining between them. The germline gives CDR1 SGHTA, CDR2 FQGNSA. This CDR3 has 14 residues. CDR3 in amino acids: CASSYFINTGELFF. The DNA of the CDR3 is TGTGCCAGCAGCTACTTTATTAACACCGGGGAGCTGTTTTTT.

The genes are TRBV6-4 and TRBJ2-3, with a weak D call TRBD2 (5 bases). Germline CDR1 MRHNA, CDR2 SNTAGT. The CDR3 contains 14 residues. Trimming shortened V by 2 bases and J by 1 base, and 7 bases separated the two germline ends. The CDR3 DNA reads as TGTGCCAGCAGTGACGCGGGTGGCACAGATACGCAGTATTTT. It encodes CASSDAGGTDTQYF.

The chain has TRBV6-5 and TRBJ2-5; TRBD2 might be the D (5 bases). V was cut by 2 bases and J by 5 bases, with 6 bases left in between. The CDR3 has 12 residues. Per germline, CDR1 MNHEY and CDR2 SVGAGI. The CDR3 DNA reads TGTGCCAGCAGTTACCCTAGCGAGACCCAGTACTTC. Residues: CASSYPSETQYF.